The source of this T cell receptor beta chain is a study of blood T cell repertoires in COVID-19 (dated by TCRdb to 2020 to 2021). Broadly, across the study: Samples from collaborators originated in the United States, Italy and Spain and spanned both the acute and convalescent phases of COVID-19. The prospective study material was composed of cDNA or gDNA derived from T cells, B-cell-depleted T cells, or PBMCs. Deeply sampled blood TCRbeta repertoires from subjects exposed to, actively infected with, or recovered from COVID-19 were included in the dataset. A freely available public database, intended as a resource for researchers studying the immune response to SARS-CoV-2, is where the repertoires were released. Samples were obtained from the ongoing ImmuneRACE study (first 160 participants) and from approximately 1,200 subjects provided by 6 global collaborators. Sample metadata almost always included a de-identified subject ID, COVID-19 status, age in years and sex. Where available, HLA class I and class II types were taken from metadata supplied by the sample provider and were not determined by assay-based typing. What the research found in general, with its limitations: Clinical and demographic metadata were provided uncurated, with the amount varying by source and participant.

Participants in the prospective study were aged roughly 18 to 100 years, lived in 24 United States geographic areas, and enrolled through a virtual design. In the prospective study, participants were assigned to cohorts based on the clinical history participants reported in a screening survey and a study questionnaire. Mobile phlebotomists in the prospective study collected whole blood, serum and a nasopharyngeal or oropharyngeal swab from every participant. Prospective study participants could optionally give additional blood draws and questionnaires over a roughly two-month period. Prospective study blood samples were shipped either frozen or at room temperature before DNA extraction. Worth noting for this clone: No cognate antigen has been identified for it. No per-base quality is available; no much larger clone lies one base away.

There are 16 amino acids in the CDR3, from cysteine to phenylalanine inclusive. This entry keeps only the CDR3 DNA: 48 bases, framed from base 1. Based on the germline V gene, the CDR1 and CDR2 sequences are KGHSH and LQKENI. V and J are truncated by 1 base and 2 bases respectively, leaving an intervening sequence of 14 bases. TCRbeta CDR3 regions were amplified from genomic DNA using the immunoSEQ Assay, a bias-controlled multiplex PCR. Regarding the original processing steps: Nucleated cell counts per sample were estimated from amplification of reference gene primers within the assay. Sequence reads were collapsed and filtered to measure the absolute abundance of every unique TCRbeta CDR3 rearrangement. Productive Simpson clonality was computed per sample as the square root of Simpson's diversity index over productive rearrangements. This immuneACCESS table, as held by TCRdb, lists in-frame sequences with V and J called but not all clones. Of the missing ones, under half trace to an unresolved V gene in checked studies; the others have no known cause. V and J calls and clone size are given by that table; D and trimming were obtained from the DNA. Counted in this sample were fewer than 200,000 clones; 81% of them appeared once. Of the sample, roughly 6% is held by the ten largest clones.

The receptor comes from a woman aged 40 to 50 with acute COVID-19. Sequencing used PBMCs or T cells enriched from blood (not recorded which). Recombination joined TRBV18 with TRBJ2-5, with TRBD2 tentatively as D gene (5 bases match). In nucleotides, the sequence is TGTGCCAGCTCACCACTCCCCGGAAGCGGACAAGAGACCCAGTACTTC. This codes for CASSPLPGSGQETQYF. With the rest looked up from the reference TRBV18 and TRBJ2-5 genes rather than sequenced, the full variable domain is NAGVMQNPRHLVRRRGQEARLRCSPMKGHSHVYWYRQLPEEGLKFMVYLQKENIIDESGMPKERFSAEFPKEGPSILRIQQVVRGDSAAYFCASSPLPGSGQETQYFGPGTRLLVL.